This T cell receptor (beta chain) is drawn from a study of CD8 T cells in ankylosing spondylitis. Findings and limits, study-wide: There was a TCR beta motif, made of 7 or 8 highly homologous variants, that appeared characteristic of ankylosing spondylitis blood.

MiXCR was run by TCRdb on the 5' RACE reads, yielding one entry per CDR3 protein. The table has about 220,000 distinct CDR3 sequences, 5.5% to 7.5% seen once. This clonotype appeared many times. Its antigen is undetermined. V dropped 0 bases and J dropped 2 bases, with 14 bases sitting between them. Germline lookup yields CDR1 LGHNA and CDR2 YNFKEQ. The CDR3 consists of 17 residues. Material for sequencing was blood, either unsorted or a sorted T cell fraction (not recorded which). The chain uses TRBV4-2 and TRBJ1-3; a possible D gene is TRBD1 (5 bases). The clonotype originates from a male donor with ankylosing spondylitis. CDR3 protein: CASSQDPAGRPGNTIYF. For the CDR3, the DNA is TGTGCCAGCAGCCAAGATCCGGCAGGGAGGCCTGGAAACACCATATATTTT.